This T cell receptor (beta chain) is drawn from a study of T cells in Graves' hyperthyroidism and ophthalmopathy (dated by TCRdb to the late 2010s). Some background on the complete study: Peripheral blood was collected at initial diagnosis, before any treatment. The study also compared thyroid tissue and blood T-cell repertoires from more than five Graves' hyperthyroidism patients. TCR Vbeta CDR3 sequencing of 120 to 150 peripheral blood samples (fewer than 45 ophthalmopathy, over 70 hyperthyroidism and approximately 17 progressor patients) is reported in the paper. The 90 to 100 discovery patients were randomly divided into training and test sets at a 7:3 ratio. To identify distinguishing TCR V-J signatures, a discovery cohort of some 100 patients was used, comprising 43 with Graves' ophthalmopathy and approximately 58 with stable Graves' hyperthyroidism. Prospective prediction of ophthalmopathy was tested in an independent validation cohort consisting of roughly 19 hyperthyroidism patients and more than 15 patients who later progressed to ophthalmopathy. After blood sampling, hyperthyroidism patients were treated with methimazole at a starting dose of 30 mg daily, and ophthalmopathy patients were treated with high-dose intravenous methylprednisolone.

The TCR beta CDR3 regions were amplified from the RNA transcripts. For the first round of RT-PCR on the TCR CDR3, the HTBI primer set was used together with the Qiagen OneStep RT-PCR kit. The libraries were constructed in a second round of multiplex PCR and then size-selected and purified. The libraries were sequenced on an Illumina HiSeq2000 using paired-end 100 bp reads. The paper's data handling went like this. SOAPnuke was used to process the raw data, throwing out any read that contained adapters or uncalled bases, had a mean Phred below 15, or lacked an exact constant-primer or identifier match. High-quality paired reads were merged using COPE v1.2.5, and each unique nucleotide sequence was defined as a clonotype. MiTCR v1.1 was used to align the clonotypes against IMGT TRBV, TRBD and TRBJ reference segments. Only V-J combinations with frequency above 0.0001, covering roughly 99% of repertoires, were analysed. A TCS score was defined as the ratio between F50 (clonal expansion) and ExV (chaos), using BLOSUM62-based TCRdist between CDR3 peptides within each V-J. Welch's t-statistics and random forest reduced fewer than 600 V-J features to fewer than 15, which were used in a naive Bayes classifier (R e1071). TCRdb passed the public sequencing reads through fastp at Q25 and MiXCR, retaining productive beta sequences. Entries that share a CDR3 protein sequence are merged under the most common genes and DNA. These V and J calls derive from TCRdb rather than the authors' analysis. The sample profile shows some 500,000 distinct CDR3 sequences; around a quarter of them were found once. The ten top clones hold roughly 12% of the sample.

Relative to germline, V is missing 6 bases and J is missing 4 bases, with 4 bases of the junction outside any gene match. Reading the germline V gene (reference sequence) gives CDR1 SEHNR and CDR2 FQNEAQ. The CDR3 holds 13 amino acids from the cysteine to the phenylalanine. Kept here is only the CDR3 DNA, which spans 39 bases and is read in frame from base 1. Ophthalmopathy patients had moderately to severely active disease, with a Clinical Activity Score of 3 or more, a NOSPECS grade of 4 or more, and a disease duration of less than 3 months. The study excluded patients with uncontrolled infections, other autoimmune diseases, pregnancy or lactation. Diagnoses relied on clinical symptoms, serum thyroxine and TRAb, thyroid ultrasound and orbital computed tomography. PBMCs were isolated from around 10 ml of fresh peripheral blood by Ficoll-Paque density gradient centrifugation. Total RNA was extracted with Trizol reagent, and quality was checked on an Agilent 2100 Bioanalyzer.

What the work shows at the level of the full study, not this receptor alone: In validation, the model predicted progression to ophthalmopathy with approximately 71% sensitivity and 72% to 85% specificity, a median of 6.5 months before onset. Ophthalmopathy was separated from stable hyperthyroidism by a 13 V-J signature model, with approximately 90% sensitivity and around 81% specificity obtained in cross-validation and 80%/75% obtained in testing. No statistical method was used to set the sample size in advance, and investigators knew the group allocation. Blood samples also contained most of the expanded thyroid clonotypes (frequency above 0.001), which suggests that blood repertoires may reflect thyroid immune responses.

To note about this clonotype: The antigen it recognizes is unknown. No much larger clone exists at a distance of one base, and base qualities are not known.

Sample: blood. Rearrangement joined TRBV7-9 to TRBJ2-5; 8 bases in between match TRBD2. This TCR derives from a woman under 40 with Graves' ophthalmopathy. The nucleotide sequence reads as follows: TGTGCCAGCAGTCACGGGGGGGGAGAGACCCAGTACTTC. Its product reads: CASSHGGGETQYF.